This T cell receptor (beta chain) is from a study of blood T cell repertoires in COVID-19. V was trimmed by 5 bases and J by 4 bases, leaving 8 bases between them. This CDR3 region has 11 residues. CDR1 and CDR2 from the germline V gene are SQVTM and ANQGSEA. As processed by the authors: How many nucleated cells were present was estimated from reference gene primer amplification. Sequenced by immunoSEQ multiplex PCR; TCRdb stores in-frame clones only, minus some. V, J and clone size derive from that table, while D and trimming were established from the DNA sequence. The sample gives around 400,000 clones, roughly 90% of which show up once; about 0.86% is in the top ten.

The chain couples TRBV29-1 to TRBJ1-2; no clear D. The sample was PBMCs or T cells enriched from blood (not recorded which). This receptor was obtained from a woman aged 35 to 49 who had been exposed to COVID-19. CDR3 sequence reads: CSVLGSYGYTF. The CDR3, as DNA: TGCAGCGTTTTGGGCAGCTATGGCTACACCTTC.